The next 13 T cell receptor beta chains were all read from a single sample in a study of a mutant IDH1 vaccine in newly diagnosed glioma. TCRdb keeps only in-frame clones here, not all; method: immunoSEQ multiplex PCR. The table records 9,500 to 12,000 clones, roughly 84% of them present only once. Antigens of these TCRs are unknown. Documented time point: week 5, during vaccination. Vaccinated patients received 300 ug of mutant IDH1 20-mer peptide per dose, with topical imiquimod. Sequences were derived from PBMCs, sampled from a glioma patient whose treatment included an IDH1 peptide vaccine. Source of these receptors: a woman in her thirties or forties with glioma. Some clones in this sample may be carry-over from other donors' samples.

This chain connects TRBV6-5 to TRBJ2-5; D possibly corresponds to TRBD1 (6 bases). V lost 8 bases and J 2 bases, leaving 15 bases between the germline ends. Germline V gene data show CDR1 as MNHEY and CDR2 as SVGAGI. CDR3 size: 14 residues. CDR3 in amino acids: CASAPAGQQETQYF. The CDR3 bases are TGTGCCAGCGCTCCGGCCGGACAGCAAGAGACCCAGTACTTC.

The CDR3 DNA follows: TGTGCCACTTCTGAGCGGGAGCAAGAGACCCAGTACTTC. Protein product: CATSEREQETQYF. The V gene is TRBV10-3, the J gene TRBJ2-5, with 8 bases fitting TRBD2. This CDR3 comprises 13 residues. Germline loops: CDR1 ENHRY, CDR2 SYGVKD. The trim removed 10 bases at V and 2 bases at J, leaving 6 bases unmatched.

The chain employs TRBV4-1 and TRBJ2-2, with D tentatively TRBD1 (6 bases). V lost 4 bases, J lost 5 bases, and 11 bases lay in between. The CDR3 consists of 14 residues. Looked up from germline, CDR1 is MGHRA and CDR2 is YSYEKL. The CDR3 DNA sequence: TGCGCCAGCAGCCCAGGGGTAGAAACCGGGGAGCTGTTTTTT. Translation: CASSPGVETGELFF.

The chain couples TRBV20-1 to TRBJ1-2; the D is unclear. V gave up 4 bases and J gave up 3 bases, with 3 bases separating them. This CDR3 region has 10 residues. Germline lookup yields CDR1 DFQATT and CDR2 SNEGSKA (reference sequence). CDR3 in DNA: TGCAGTGCTAAAGACTATGGCTACACCTTC. The encoded protein is CSAKDYGYTF.

This clone was seen a single time. J is TRBJ2-1 and V is TRBV30, with a weak D call TRBD1 (7 bases). Germline V gene data show CDR1 as GTSNPN and CDR2 as SVGIG (reference sequence). The CDR3 is made up of 16 amino acids. The ends were cut back, 3 bases at V and 7 bases at J, with 22 bases in the middle. Written as DNA, the CDR3 is TGTGCCTGGAGCCCAGGGGGGACTTTCACGGGGAATGAGCAGTTCTTC. This codes for CAWSPGGTFTGNEQFF.

The chain recombines TRBV5-1 with TRBJ1-1, with no clear D. V gave up 2 bases and J gave up 3 bases, with 11 bases separating them. Germline CDR1 reads SGHRS; CDR2 reads YFSETQ. CDR3 length equals 14 residues. CDR3 amino acids: CASSFALRDTEAFF. DNA of the CDR3: TGCGCCAGCAGCTTTGCATTACGGGACACTGAAGCTTTCTTT.

This clone occurred a few times. The CDR3 loop reads CAWSRGDRDEKLFF. In DNA, the CDR3 is TGTGCCTGGAGTAGGGGAGACAGGGATGAAAAACTGTTTTTT. V is TRBV30 and J is TRBJ1-4; 7 nucleotides line up with TRBD1. Germline CDR1 reads GTSNPN; CDR2 reads SVGIG (reference sequence). Unmatched junction bases numbered 6, after V lost 2 bases and J lost 6 bases. The CDR3 sequence is 14 residues long.

V usage is TRBV28 and J usage is TRBJ1-1; 7 bases fit TRBD1. Germline CDR1 MDHEN, CDR2 SYDVKM. J was trimmed by 4 bases and V by 6 bases; bases with no gene match: 8. There are 14 residues in the CDR3. The CDR3 loop is CASRRQGWSTEAFF. In nucleotides, the CDR3 is TGTGCCAGCAGACGACAGGGATGGAGCACTGAAGCTTTCTTT.

This rearrangement joins TRBV15 to TRBJ1-2; D ambiguous. Germline V gene lookup returns CDR1 LNHNV and CDR2 YYDKDF (reference sequence). CDR3 length: 15 amino acids. V lost 3 bases to trimming and J lost 0 bases, with 11 bases between them. The CDR3 DNA reads TGTGCCACCAGCAGCAACAGAGTAACTAACTATGGCTACACCTTC. This sequence encodes CATSSNRVTNYGYTF. The variable domain in full, completed from reference TRBV15 and TRBJ1-2, reads DAMVIQNPRYQVTQFGKPVTLSCSQTLNHNVMYWYQQKSSQAPKLLFHYYDKDFNNEADTPDNFQSRRPNTSFCFLDIRSPGLGDTAMYLCATSSNRVTNYGYTFGSGTRLTVV.

This chain links TRBV2 with TRBJ1-1; D gene unclear. The CDR3 is made up of 14 amino acids. V lost 2 bases, J lost 0 bases, and 7 bases lay in between. Germline V gene data show CDR1 as SNHLY and CDR2 as FYNNEI. The CDR3: CASSENRLNTEAFF. The CDR3 nucleotides are TGTGCCAGCAGTGAAAACAGATTGAACACTGAAGCTTTCTTT.

V and J are TRBV5-1 and TRBJ1-2; 7 positions match TRBD1. This CDR3 is 14 amino acids long. The germline CDR1 and CDR2 sequences are SGHRS and YFSETQ. The V and J ends lost 0 bases and 4 bases, in that order; junction bases with no gene match: 3. CDR3 region: CASSLAQGIYGYTF. CDR3 DNA sequence: TGCGCCAGCAGCTTGGCACAGGGGATCTATGGCTACACCTTC.

V and J are TRBV5-1 and TRBJ2-3; 12 positions agree with TRBD2. The CDR3 has 17 residues. Germline CDR1 reads SGHRS; CDR2 reads YFSETQ. J was trimmed by 0 bases and V by 7 bases; bases with no gene match: 9. CDR3 amino acids: CASGGTSGRKSTDTQYF. CDR3 sequence (DNA): TGCGCCAGCGGCGGTACTAGCGGGAGGAAGAGCACAGATACGCAGTATTTT. Variable domain in full (rest from reference TRBV5-1 and TRBJ2-3): KAGVTQTPRYLIKTRGQQVTLSCSPISGHRSVSWYQQTPGQGLQFLFEYFSETQRNKGNFPGRFSGRQFSNSRSEMNVSTLELGDSALYLCASGGTSGRKSTDTQYFGPGTRLTVL.

V gene TRBV12-5 combines with J gene TRBJ1-3, with no clear D. The CDR3 covers 15 residues. Germline-derived CDR1 and CDR2 are LGHNT and FRNRAP. With 0 bases removed from V and 0 bases from J, the gap between germline ends came to 6 bases. CDR3 DNA sequence: TGTGCTAGTGGTTTGGTAACAGACTCTGGAAACACCATATATTTT. Residues: CASGLVTDSGNTIYF.